These 12 T cell receptor beta chains share one sample of origin, sequenced in a study of T cells in women clearing cervical HPV infection. Method: immunoSEQ multiplex PCR; TCRdb's copy keeps in-frame clones and lacks some. The sample data list 20,000 to 25,000 clones. Material: blood buffy coat. These receptors were collected from a woman between 18 and 75 years old with a cervical HPV16 infection that either progressed to CIN3+ or cleared (not recorded which).

About this clone itself: The read stops 3 residues short of the end of the CDR3; the missing end is completed from the germline J gene. This chain links TRBV12-3 or TRBV12-4 with TRBJ2-7; tentative D call: TRBD1 (6 bases). This CDR3 has 15 residues. V was shortened by 7 bases and J by 0 bases, with 16 bases between the two germline ends. CDR3 DNA (partial): TGTGCCAGCAACCAGGGGTTACCCAACTCCTACGAG. It codes for CASNQGLPNSYE. The whole CDR3 is CASNQGLPNSYEQYF.

In regard to this clone: The sequence runs out 3 residues before the end of the CDR3; the remainder is reconstructed from the germline J gene. The V call is TRBV20-1, the J call TRBJ1-2; 8 nucleotides align to TRBD1. The CDR3 is 13 residues long. Germline-derived CDR1 and CDR2 are DFQATT and SNEGSKA (reference sequence). Incomplete CDR3 DNA: TGCAGTGCTACGGCCGGGACAGGACCCGGC. It yields the protein CSATAGTGPG. The CDR3 as a whole reads CSATAGTGPGYTF.

As for this clone: The observed sequence ends 3 residues before the CDR3 terminus, with the missing tail filled in from the germline J gene. This rearrangement joins TRBV19 to TRBJ2-5; the D gene is possibly TRBD1 (6 bases). The germline V gene encodes CDR1 LNHDA and CDR2 SQIVND (reference sequence). Trimming pared 5 bases from V and 4 bases from J, leaving 14 bases between. The CDR3 covers 14 residues. The DNA read from the CDR3 is TGTGCCAGTAGTTCCCGACAGGACGGAGAGACC. Its protein is CASSSRQDGET. The whole CDR3 reads CASSSRQDGETQYF.

Comments on this clone: With the read ending 3 residues before the CDR3 end, the germline J gene is used to fill in that end. This chain joins TRBV19 and TRBJ1-2, with 8 positions matching TRBD1. Trimming at V came to 2 bases and at J to 5 bases, leaving 19 bases not matched to a gene. The CDR3 length is 19 residues. From germline, CDR1 is LNHDA and CDR2 SQIVND (reference sequence). The CDR3 bases that were read are TGTGCCAGTAGTATAACCGCTCCGGGACAGGCTGCTTTATTTTATGGC. Translation gives CASSITAPGQAALFYG. The whole CDR3 protein is CASSITAPGQAALFYGYTF.

Notes on this clone: The missing CDR3 end, 3 residues past where the read stops, is filled in from the germline J gene. The chain joins TRBV19 to TRBJ1-3, with TRBD1 identical over 8 bases. The CDR3 length is 13 residues. Germline values: CDR1 LNHDA, CDR2 SQIVND (reference sequence). V lost 6 bases to trimming and J lost 4 bases; unmatched junction nucleotides: 2. Incomplete CDR3 DNA: TGTGCCAGTAGAGGGACAGGAGGAAACACC. As protein: CASRGTGGNT. The complete CDR3 reads CASRGTGGNTIYF. The complete variable domain, with remaining parts taken from reference TRBV19 and TRBJ1-3, reads DGGITQSPKYLFRKEGQNVTLSCEQNLNHDAMYWYRQDPGQGLRLIYYSQIVNDFQKGDIAEGYSVSREKKESFPLTVTSAQKNPTAFYLCASRGTGGNTIYFGEGSWLTVV.

Comment on this clone: The read ends 3 residues before the CDR3 terminus; that terminus is restored from the germline J gene. V gene TRBV6-1 combines with J gene TRBJ1-1; no firm D call. Per the germline V gene, CDR1 is MNHNS and CDR2 is SASEGT. This CDR3 contains 14 residues. V gave up 1 base and J gave up 4 bases, with 10 bases separating them. Partial CDR3 DNA: TGTGCCAGCAGTGAAGAGGCGCAGGTCACTGAA. Its translation: CASSEEAQVTE. The whole CDR3 protein is CASSEEAQVTEAFF.

On this clone itself: The read terminates 3 residues before the CDR3 end, so the remaining end is supplied by the germline J gene. This chain uses TRBV12-3 or TRBV12-4 with TRBJ1-2, with D maybe TRBD1 (5 bases). Trimming left V 10 bases short and J 6 bases short, with 15 bases between. This CDR3 is 12 amino acids long. The sequenced CDR3 bases are TGTGCCATGGGGCGGCTTCTCAATGGC. The encoded protein is CAMGRLLNG. The CDR3 reads in full as CAMGRLLNGYTF.

As regards this clone: Compared with germline, one end of the junction differs, possibly owing to a read error. With the read ending 3 residues before the CDR3 end, the germline J gene is used to fill in that end. The chain is built from TRBV20-1 and TRBJ1-2; 7 bases align to TRBD1. Germline assignment: CDR1 DFQATT and CDR2 SNEGSKA (reference sequence). CDR3 length equals 13 residues. CDR3 bases read: TGCAGTGTTAGAGGAAAGGGGGCAGGTGGC. Encoded protein: CSVRGKGAGG. The complete CDR3 protein is CSVRGKGAGGYTF.

On this clone: The CDR3 end falls 3 residues outside the read, so it is completed with the germline J gene. This rearrangement joins TRBV20-1 to TRBJ2-1; 7 bases line up with TRBD2. CDR1 is DFQATT and CDR2 is SNEGSKA in the germline V gene (reference sequence). There are 15 residues in the CDR3. V lost 0 bases, J lost 5 bases, and 7 bases stayed unmatched. Partial CDR3 DNA: TGCAGTGCTAGAGAGACCGGGACTATAAACAATGAG. It translates to CSARETGTINNE. The whole CDR3 protein is CSARETGTINNEQFF.

For this clone: Read sequence stops 3 residues before the CDR3 end, and the germline J gene provides the missing end. The gene calls are TRBV5-1 and TRBJ2-3; D remains ambiguous. V lost 4 bases and J 4 bases, leaving 16 bases between the germline ends. Per the germline V gene, CDR1 is SGHRS and CDR2 is YFSETQ. The length of the CDR3 is 15 residues. Partial CDR3 DNA: TGCGCCAGCAGCCCCAAGGTGCGACTGTCAGATACG. Protein product: CASSPKVRLSDT. The CDR3 reads in full as CASSPKVRLSDTQYF.

As concerns this clone: The DNA ends 3 residues before the CDR3 does, and the rest of the CDR3 is filled in from the germline J gene. The chain combines TRBV7-2 with TRBJ1-2; TRBD1 agrees at 8 bases. Trimming took 5 bases from V and 4 from J; bases not matched to a gene: 6. The CDR3 totals 14 residues. Germline loops: CDR1 SGHTA, CDR2 FQGNSA. CDR3 DNA, as far as it was read: TGTGCCAGCAGCCCCCAGGGGGCTGGCTATGGC. This gives the protein CASSPQGAGYG. The whole CDR3 sequence reads CASSPQGAGYGYTF.

The CDR3: CASSLTPSPSGKSLIGEQFF. Incomplete CDR3 DNA: TGCGCCAGCAGCTTGACCCCCTCGCCTAGCGGGAAAAGCCTCATCGGTGAG. The chain links TRBV5-1 to TRBJ2-1; 9 bases fit TRBD2. The CDR3 end falls 3 residues outside the read, so it is completed with the germline J gene. This CDR3 spans 20 amino acids. Germline values: CDR1 SGHRS, CDR2 YFSETQ. The junction had 23 bases not matched to a gene; V was cut back by 1 base and J by 9 bases.